These 10 T cell receptor beta chains came from one sample sequenced in a study of cytomegalovirus exposure and HLA in healthy donors (dated by TCRdb to about 2017). Library construction relied on the immunoSEQ multiplex PCR assay. The multiplex PCR relied on a mix of 60 forward primers for TCR Vbeta segments and 13 reverse primers for TCR Jbeta segments. TCRdb retrieved this table from immuneACCESS and kept in-frame rearrangements only. Not all clones are present; in checked studies, unresolved V genes account for under half, and no reason is known for the remainder. The sample table holds about 130,000 clones, of which about 78% were seen once. Of the sample, more than 3% falls within the top ten clones. Sequenced sample: PBMCs. The receptors come from a man aged 30 to 45 in good health and CMV-seronegative.

This clone was counted between two and nine times. One end of the junction fails to match germline, which may point to a read error. J is TRBJ2-5 and V is TRBV7-2, with a tentative D call TRBD1 (5 bases). This CDR3 is 13 amino acids long. Germline values: CDR1 SGHTA, CDR2 FQGNSA. CDR3 nucleotide sequence: TGTGCTAGCAGCTTAGTAGGGGAAGAGACCCAGTACTTC. Its protein is CASSLVGEETQYF.

CDR3 residues: CASSPRPRGPYEQYF. The CDR3 nucleotides read TGTGCCAGCAGTCCTCGGCCGAGGGGGCCCTACGAGCAGTACTTC. The chain combines TRBV27 with TRBJ2-7; 7 nucleotides line up with TRBD1. The germline V gene has CDR1 MNHEY and CDR2 SMNVEV (reference sequence). CDR3 length equals 15 residues. V was pared by 5 bases and J by 2 bases, with 9 bases of the junction left unmatched.

The chain links TRBV6-4 to TRBJ1-2; D is possibly TRBD1 (6 bases). With 0 bases removed from V and 2 bases from J, the gap between germline ends came to 10 bases. This CDR3 is built from 15 residues. Germline CDR1 is MRHNA and CDR2 is SNTAGT. For the CDR3, the DNA is TGTGCCAGCAGTGACTCGGGAAGGGGGAACTATGGCTACACCTTC. The encoded protein is CASSDSGRGNYGYTF.

This clone was seen only a few times. The chain has TRBV28 and TRBJ1-2, with 10 bases that match TRBD1. V gave up 6 bases and J gave up 3 bases; unmatched junction bases: 10. Germline CDR1 reads MDHEN; CDR2 reads SYDVKM. The CDR3 extends over 16 amino acids. The CDR3 here is CASRSPPGQGYYGYTF. For the CDR3, the DNA is TGTGCCAGCAGGTCCCCCCCGGGACAGGGGTACTATGGCTACACCTTC.

The chain is built from TRBV2 and TRBJ2-7; no firm D call. Germline values: CDR1 SNHLY, CDR2 FYNNEI. Trimming took off 2 bases at V and 3 bases at J, with 5 bases between the two ends. This CDR3 contains 12 residues. In DNA form, the CDR3 reads TGTGCCAGCAGTGAATATTACTACGAGCAGTACTTC. Amino acids: CASSEYYYEQYF.

V usage is TRBV2 and J usage is TRBJ2-7, with 7 bases aligning to TRBD1. V was clipped by 8 bases and J by 1 base; unmatched bases: 5. CDR1 is SNHLY and CDR2 is FYNNEI in the germline V gene. This CDR3 comprises 13 residues. The CDR3 region is CASDSDRSYEQYF. Here the CDR3 DNA reads TGTGCCAGCGACTCGGACAGGTCCTACGAGCAGTACTTC. Supplemented by reference TRBV2 and TRBJ2-7, the full variable domain reads EPEVTQTPSHQVTQMGQEVILRCVPISNHLYFYWYRQILGQKVEFLVSFYNNEISEKSEIFDDQFSVERPDGSNFTLKIRSTKLEDSAMYFCASDSDRSYEQYFGPGTRLTVT.

The V gene is TRBV27, the J gene TRBJ2-3, with D unclear. V was cut by 1 base and J by 6 bases, with 5 bases left in between. The CDR3 runs 12 residues. Germline V lookup: CDR1 MNHEY, CDR2 SMNVEV (reference sequence). CDR3 DNA: TGTGCCAGCAGTTTATACGGGGATACGCAGTATTTT. Protein sequence: CASSLYGDTQYF.

CDR3 sequence (DNA): TGCAGCGTTCAGATAAGCTACGAGCAGTACTTC. This sequence encodes CSVQISYEQYF. The V and J genes are TRBV29-1 and TRBJ2-7, with unresolved D. This CDR3 has 11 amino acids. CDR1 and CDR2 (germline): SQVTM, ANQGSEA. V was shortened by 5 bases and J by 3 bases, with 8 bases between the two germline ends.

The chain employs TRBV4-1 and TRBJ2-3, with D perhaps matching TRBD1 (6 bases). V was pared by 0 bases and J by 1 base, with 14 bases between. This CDR3 is 17 amino acids long. In germline, CDR1 is MGHRA, CDR2 YSYEKL. The DNA of the CDR3 is TGCGCCAGCAGCCAAGATTCCCAGTCAGGGGGCACAGATACGCAGTATTTT. Its translation is CASSQDSQSGGTDTQYF.

The chain links TRBV14 to TRBJ2-5; the match to TRBD2 covers 12 bases. Trimming took 4 bases from V and 4 from J; bases not matched to a gene: 4. CDR3 length equals 15 residues. Germline V gene lookup returns CDR1 SGHDN and CDR2 FVKESK. The CDR3: CASSLRLAGVETQYF. DNA for the CDR3: TGTGCCAGCAGCCTGCGACTAGCGGGGGTAGAGACCCAGTACTTC. The complete variable domain, with remaining parts taken from reference TRBV14 and TRBJ2-5, reads EAGVTQFPSHSVIEKGQTVTLRCDPISGHDNLYWYRRVMGKEIKFLLHFVKESKQDESGMPNNRFLAERTGGTYSTLKVQPAELEDSGVYFCASSLRLAGVETQYFGPGTRLLVL.